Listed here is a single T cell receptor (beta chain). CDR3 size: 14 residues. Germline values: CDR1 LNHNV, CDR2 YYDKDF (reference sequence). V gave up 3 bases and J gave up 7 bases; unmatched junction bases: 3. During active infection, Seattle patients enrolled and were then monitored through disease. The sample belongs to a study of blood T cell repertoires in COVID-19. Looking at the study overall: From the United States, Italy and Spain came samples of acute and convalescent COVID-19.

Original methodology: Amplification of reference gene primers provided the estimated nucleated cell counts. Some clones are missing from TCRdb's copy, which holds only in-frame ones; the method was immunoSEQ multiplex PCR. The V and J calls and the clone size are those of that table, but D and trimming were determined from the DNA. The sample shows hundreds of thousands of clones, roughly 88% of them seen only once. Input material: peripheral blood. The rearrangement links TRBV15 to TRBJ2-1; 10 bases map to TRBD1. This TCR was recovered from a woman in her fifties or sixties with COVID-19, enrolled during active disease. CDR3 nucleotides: TGTGCCACCAGCAGGGGACAGGGGCGGAATGAGCAGTTCTTC. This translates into CATSRGQGRNEQFF. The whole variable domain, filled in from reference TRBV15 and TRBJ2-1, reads DAMVIQNPRYQVTQFGKPVTLSCSQTLNHNVMYWYQQKSSQAPKLLFHYYDKDFNNEADTPDNFQSRRPNTSFCFLDIRSPGLGDTAMYLCATSRGQGRNEQFFGPGTRLTVL.